This T cell receptor beta chain was sequenced in a study of regulatory T cells in long-lasting Graves disease. Regarding the study as a whole: Since the sample size was small, accuracy may have been reduced.

The ends were cut back, 5 bases at V and 6 bases at J, with 17 bases in the middle. Germline-derived CDR1 and CDR2 are ENHRY and SYGVKD. This CDR3 is built from 14 residues. Libraries of TCR beta came from iRepertoire HTBI primers plus Arm-PCR of CDR3 regions. TCRdb ran MiXCR on the multiplex PCR reads and lists one entry per CDR3 protein. The sample lists some 460,000 distinct CDR3 sequences; about 17% were seen once. Described time point: newly diagnosed GD, antithyroid drugs for less than 3 months. PBMCs provided the RNA from which the TCR library was made. American Thyroid Association guidelines were used to diagnose Graves' disease. Details on this clonotype: Its specificity is not known. A single base separates this from a much larger clone, so it may be a read error.

The data also belong to a second study, concerning T cells in Graves' hyperthyroidism and ophthalmopathy. That report notes: The HTBI primer set served for first-round RT-PCR of the TCR CDR3. Among clonotypes expanded in thyroid above 0.001, most were also found in blood.

The specimen was peripheral blood mononuclear cells (PBMCs), collected at new diagnosis, from a patient treated with antithyroid drugs. This sequence joins TRBV10-3 and TRBJ2-7, with D possibly being TRBD1 or TRBD2 (5 bases each). The receptor comes from a man aged 35 to 55 with Graves disease. This chain's CDR3 is CAISLGAGTGEQYF. The CDR3 nucleotides read TGTGCCATCAGTTTAGGGGCAGGGACGGGCGAGCAGTACTTC.